Each of the 10 T cell receptor beta chains below was sequenced from the same sample in a study of blood T cell repertoires in COVID-19. Measured with immunoSEQ multiplex PCR; TCRdb has only the in-frame clones, and not every one. The sample yields approximately 250,000 clones, 80% to 90% seen once. The sequencing sample was made of peripheral blood. Every receptor here comes from a man aged 30 to 45 who had recovered from COVID-19.

This chain joins TRBV19 and TRBJ1-4, with 7 bases fitting TRBD1. The CDR3 loop spans 16 amino acids. V gave up 5 bases and J gave up 8 bases; unmatched junction bases: 14. Germline V gene data show CDR1 as LNHDA and CDR2 as SQIVND (reference sequence). The CDR3 here is CASSWGTDLLGEKLFF. The CDR3 coding sequence is TGTGCCAGTAGTTGGGGGACAGACCTTTTGGGAGAAAAACTGTTTTTT.

This clone was counted once. This chain uses TRBV11-2 with TRBJ2-6; 7 bases map to TRBD1. Trimming removed 5 bases from V and 0 bases from J; junction bases left unmatched: 7. Per germline, CDR1 SGHAT and CDR2 FQNNGV. This CDR3 is built from 17 residues. CDR3 amino acids: CASSTLGQVSGANVLTF. The CDR3 DNA follows: TGTGCCAGCAGCACCCTAGGACAGGTCTCTGGGGCCAACGTCCTGACTTTC.

This chain connects TRBV24-1 to TRBJ1-1; perhaps TRBD1 as D (5 bases). The ends were cut back, 4 bases at V and 4 bases at J, with 15 bases in the middle. Per the germline V gene, CDR1 is KGHDR and CDR2 is SFDVKD. CDR3 size: 15 residues. CDR3 coding DNA: TGTGCCACCAGTGACGCGCAGGGTTTGAGCACTGAAGCTTTCTTT. Protein product: CATSDAQGLSTEAFF.

The genes are TRBV11-3 and TRBJ2-3; perhaps TRBD2 as D (6 bases). Per the germline V gene, CDR1 is SGHNT and CDR2 is YENEEA. V lost 1 base and J lost 4, with 18 bases in between. This CDR3 is built from 17 residues. The DNA for the CDR3 is TGTGCCAGCAGCTTAGGGGGCTATGGAGGGTTGGCAGATACGCAGTATTTT. As protein: CASSLGGYGGLADTQYF.

The chain combines TRBV24-1 with TRBJ2-1; TRBD1 agrees at 8 bases. The CDR3 loop spans 16 amino acids. The germline V gene encodes CDR1 KGHDR and CDR2 SFDVKD. Trimming cost V 2 bases and J 3 bases; bases outside gene matches: 5. In DNA form, the CDR3 reads TGTGCCACCAGTGATTCGGACAGGGAGGTCTACAATGAGCAGTTCTTC. Protein sequence: CATSDSDREVYNEQFF.

This chain uses TRBV2 with TRBJ1-3; D remains unclear. There are 13 residues in the CDR3. The ends were cut back, 6 bases at V and 0 bases at J, with 6 bases in the middle. Looked up from germline, CDR1 is SNHLY and CDR2 is FYNNEI. The CDR3 sequence is CASRLFSGNTIYF. CDR3 in DNA: TGTGCCAGCAGATTATTCTCTGGAAACACCATATATTTT. Full variable domain (missing parts from reference TRBV2 and TRBJ1-3): EPEVTQTPSHQVTQMGQEVILRCVPISNHLYFYWYRQILGQKVEFLVSFYNNEISEKSEIFDDQFSVERPDGSNFTLKIRSTKLEDSAMYFCASRLFSGNTIYFGEGSWLTVV.

The chain combines TRBV19 with TRBJ1-1; no clear D. This CDR3 contains 12 residues. Germline-derived CDR1 and CDR2 are LNHDA and SQIVND (reference sequence). Trimming took off 7 bases at V and 7 bases at J, with 13 bases between the two ends. CDR3 DNA: TGTGCCAGTATCAGAACGCATCGTGAAGCTTTCTTT. This codes for CASIRTHREAFF.

V usage is TRBV18 and J usage is TRBJ2-7; D not certain. The CDR3 length is 14 residues. The germline V gene has CDR1 KGHSH and CDR2 LQKENI. V lost 3 bases to trimming and J lost 9 bases, with 18 bases between them. The CDR3 spells CASSPQEETDGQYF. The CDR3 coding sequence is TGTGCCAGCTCACCCCAAGAGGAAACCGACGGGCAGTACTTC.

V usage is TRBV7-9 and J usage is TRBJ2-1; D unclear. The V end was cut by 1 base, the J end by 15 bases, with 13 bases between. The germline gives CDR1 SEHNR, CDR2 FQNEAQ (reference sequence). CDR3 length: 12 residues. The CDR3 reads CASSLVTASTFF. The CDR3 bases are TGTGCCAGCAGCTTAGTTACCGCGAGCACGTTCTTC.

The chain joins TRBV19 to TRBJ2-1, with 9 bases fitting TRBD1. This CDR3 has 14 residues. CDR1 is LNHDA and CDR2 is SQIVND in the germline V gene (reference sequence). The V segment lost 3 bases and the J segment 4 bases; nucleotides outside the gene matches: 1. CDR3 region: CASSIGTGYNEQFF. CDR3 sequence (DNA): TGTGCCAGTAGTATCGGGACAGGGTACAATGAGCAGTTCTTC.